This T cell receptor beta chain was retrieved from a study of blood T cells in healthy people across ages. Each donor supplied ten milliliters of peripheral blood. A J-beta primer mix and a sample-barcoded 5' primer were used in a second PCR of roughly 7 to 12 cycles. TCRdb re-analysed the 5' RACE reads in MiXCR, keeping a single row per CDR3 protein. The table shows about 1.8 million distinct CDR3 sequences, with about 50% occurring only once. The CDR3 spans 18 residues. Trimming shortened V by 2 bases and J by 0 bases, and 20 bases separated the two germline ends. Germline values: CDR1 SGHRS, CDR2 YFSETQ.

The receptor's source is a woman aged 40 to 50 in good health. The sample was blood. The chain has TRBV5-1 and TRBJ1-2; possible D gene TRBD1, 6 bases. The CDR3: CASSFGQQGWSPNYGYTF. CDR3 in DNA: TGCGCCAGCAGCTTCGGTCAACAGGGATGGAGCCCTAACTATGGCTACACCTTC.